The present T cell receptor (beta chain) was sequenced within a study of T-cell reconstitution after alpha-beta-depleted transplantation in children. Findings of the study overall: The origin of alpha-beta T cells about two months after transplant was reportedly several hundred expanded graft clones.

Researchers prepared the TCRbeta library using unique molecular identifiers, the study reports. TCRdb reanalysed the PCR reads using MiXCR and keeps one entry per CDR3 protein. The sample contains some 80,000 distinct CDR3 sequences, 15% to 20% of which appear only once. This CDR3 has 14 amino acids. Germline CDR1 and CDR2: SEHNR and FQNEAQ (reference sequence). The V gene end was trimmed by 3 bases and the J gene end by 10 bases; junction bases not matched to a gene: 4. A word on this clonotype: The antigen is not known.

This receptor was taken from a male patient aged 2-10 years who had a stem cell transplant for acute lymphoblastic leukemia, so the T cells may come from the graft donor. Sequencing was performed on PBMCs, mostly from graft donor cells, taken 360 days after TCRalphabeta/CD19-depleted stem cell transplant. The chain links TRBV7-9 to TRBJ1-6; 9 bases match TRBD1. CDR3 amino acids: CASSLGTGSSPLHF. The CDR3, as DNA: TGTGCCAGCAGCTTGGGGACAGGGTCCTCACCCCTCCACTTT.